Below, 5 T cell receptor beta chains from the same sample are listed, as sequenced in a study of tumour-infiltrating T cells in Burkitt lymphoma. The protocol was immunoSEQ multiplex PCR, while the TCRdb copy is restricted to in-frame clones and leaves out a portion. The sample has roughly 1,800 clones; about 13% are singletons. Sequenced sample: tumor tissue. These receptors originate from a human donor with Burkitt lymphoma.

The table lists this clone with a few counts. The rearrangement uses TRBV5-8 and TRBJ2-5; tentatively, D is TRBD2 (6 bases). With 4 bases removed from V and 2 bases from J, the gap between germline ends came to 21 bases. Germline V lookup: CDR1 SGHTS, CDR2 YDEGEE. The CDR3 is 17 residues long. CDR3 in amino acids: CASSPEVRGLKQETQYF. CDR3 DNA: TGTGCCAGCAGCCCGGAGGTTAGGGGACTCAAACAAGAGACCCAGTACTTC.

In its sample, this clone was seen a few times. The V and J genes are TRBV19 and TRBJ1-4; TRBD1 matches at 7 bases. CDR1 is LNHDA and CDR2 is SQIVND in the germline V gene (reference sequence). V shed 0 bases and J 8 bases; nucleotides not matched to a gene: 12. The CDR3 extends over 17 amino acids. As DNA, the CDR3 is TGTGCCAGTAGTATAGATCAGGGAGGCAGGGGGAGGGAAAAACTGTTTTTT. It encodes CASSIDQGGRGREKLFF.

CDR3 sequence (DNA): TGTGCCAGCAGCACCGGACAGAACACTGAAGCTTTCTTT. Its translation: CASSTGQNTEAFF. This chain joins TRBV7-2 and TRBJ1-1; D is possibly TRBD1 (5 bases). The germline V gene encodes CDR1 SGHTA and CDR2 FQGNSA. The ends were cut back, 5 bases at V and 1 base at J, with 8 bases in the middle. This CDR3 has 13 amino acids.

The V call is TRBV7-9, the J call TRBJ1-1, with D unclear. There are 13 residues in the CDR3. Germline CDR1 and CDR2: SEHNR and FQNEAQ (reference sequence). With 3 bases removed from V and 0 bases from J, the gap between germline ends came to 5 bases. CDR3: CASSFQVNTEAFF. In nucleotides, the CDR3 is TGTGCCAGCAGCTTCCAGGTGAACACTGAAGCTTTCTTT.

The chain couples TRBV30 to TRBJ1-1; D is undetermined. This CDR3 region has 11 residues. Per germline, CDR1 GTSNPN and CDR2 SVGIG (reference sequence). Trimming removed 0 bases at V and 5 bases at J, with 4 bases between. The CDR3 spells CAWSVQTEAFF. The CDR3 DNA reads TGTGCCTGGAGTGTACAGACTGAAGCTTTCTTT. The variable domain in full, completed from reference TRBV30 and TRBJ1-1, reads SQTIHQWPATLVQPVGSPLSLECTVEGTSNPNLYWYRQAAGRGLQLLFYSVGIGQISSEVPQNLSASRPQDRQFILSSKKLLLSDSGFYLCAWSVQTEAFFGQGTRLTVV.